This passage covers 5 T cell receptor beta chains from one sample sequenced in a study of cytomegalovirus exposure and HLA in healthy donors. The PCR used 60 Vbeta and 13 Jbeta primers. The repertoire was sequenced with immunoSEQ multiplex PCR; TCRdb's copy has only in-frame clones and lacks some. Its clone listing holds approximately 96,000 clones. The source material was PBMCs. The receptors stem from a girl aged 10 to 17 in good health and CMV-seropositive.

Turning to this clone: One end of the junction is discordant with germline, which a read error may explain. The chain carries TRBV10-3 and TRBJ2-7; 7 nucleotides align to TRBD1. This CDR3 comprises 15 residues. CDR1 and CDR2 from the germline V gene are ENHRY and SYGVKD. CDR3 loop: CASSSGQESSYEQYF. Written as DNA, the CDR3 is TGTGCCAGCAGTTCCGGACAGGAATCCTCCTACGAGCAGTACTTC.

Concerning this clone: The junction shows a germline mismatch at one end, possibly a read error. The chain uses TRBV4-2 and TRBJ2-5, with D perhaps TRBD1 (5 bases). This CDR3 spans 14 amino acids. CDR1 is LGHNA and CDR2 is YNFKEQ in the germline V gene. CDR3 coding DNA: TGTGCCAGCAGCCAAGGACAGCCCCAAGAGAACCAGTACTTC. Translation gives CASSQGQPQENQYF.

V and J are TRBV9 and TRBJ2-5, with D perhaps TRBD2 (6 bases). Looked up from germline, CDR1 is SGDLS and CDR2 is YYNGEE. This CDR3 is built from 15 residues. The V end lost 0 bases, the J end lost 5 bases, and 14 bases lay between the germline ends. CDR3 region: CASSVGDSGGETQYF. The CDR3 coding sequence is TGTGCCAGCAGCGTAGGCGATAGCGGTGGTGAGACCCAGTACTTC.

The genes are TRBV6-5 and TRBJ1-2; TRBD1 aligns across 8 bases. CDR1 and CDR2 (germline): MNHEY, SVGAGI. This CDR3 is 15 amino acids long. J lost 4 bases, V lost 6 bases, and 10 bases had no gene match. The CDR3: CASRRPGQGGYGYTF. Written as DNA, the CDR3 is TGTGCCAGCAGACGCCCAGGACAGGGAGGCTATGGCTACACCTTC.

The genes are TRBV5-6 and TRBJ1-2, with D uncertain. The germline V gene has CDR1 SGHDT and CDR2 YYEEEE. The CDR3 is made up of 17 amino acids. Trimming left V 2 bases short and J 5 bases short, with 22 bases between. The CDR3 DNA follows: TGTGCCAGCAGCTTTAAATCGAGGGTCGAATCTAGTTATGGCTACACCTTC. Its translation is CASSFKSRVESSYGYTF.